This T cell receptor (beta chain) was captured by sequencing in a study of blood T cell repertoires in COVID-19. The wider study: The samples span acute and convalescent COVID-19 from the United States, Italy and Spain. T cells, B-cell-depleted T cells, or PBMCs supplied cDNA or gDNA.

This CDR3 contains 15 residues. The V gene end was trimmed by 4 bases and the J gene end by 9 bases; junction bases not matched to a gene: 3. Germline CDR1 reads SGHTA; CDR2 reads FQGNSA. In the study's own analysis: Reference gene primers were amplified, and this amplification served to estimate nucleated cell counts. Assay: immunoSEQ multiplex PCR; the TCRdb copy retains only in-frame clones and omits some. The D gene and trimming were derived from the DNA, and the V and J assignments and clone size from that table. The sample lists about 75,000 clones; about 90% were seen once. The chain couples TRBV7-2 to TRBJ2-1; 16 positions agree with TRBD2. The sample was peripheral blood. This clonotype was obtained from a human donor in a cohort sampled during active COVID-19. Here the CDR3 DNA reads TGTGCCAGCAGCTGGGGACTAGCGGGGGGGCCTGAGCAGTTCTTC. Residues: CASSWGLAGGPEQFF.